The 3 T cell receptor beta chains below come from one sample, sequenced in a study of a mutant IDH1 vaccine in newly diagnosed glioma. Time point noted: week 5, during vaccination. Doses comprised 300 ug of mutant IDH1 20-mer peptide each, plus topical imiquimod. What these receptors recognize is not known. Assay: immunoSEQ multiplex PCR; the TCRdb copy retains only in-frame clones and omits some. The table has roughly 60,000 clones, about 81% seen once. Sequences were derived from PBMCs, sampled from a glioma patient whose treatment included an IDH1 peptide vaccine. The receptors were gathered from a woman in her 50s with glioma.

This chain connects TRBV5-1 to TRBJ2-7; a weak D match, TRBD2 (7 bases). The CDR3 has 15 residues. Germline-derived CDR1 and CDR2 are SGHRS and YFSETQ. V gave up 1 base and J gave up 6 bases, with 17 bases separating them. Written as DNA, the CDR3 is TGCGCCAGCAGCTTGCTGGCGGGGGCTTCTACCGAGCAGTACTTC. As protein: CASSLLAGASTEQYF.

This clone was picked up a small number of times. V usage is TRBV30 and J usage is TRBJ1-6; 9 positions match TRBD1. With V trimmed by 8 bases and J by 3 bases, 2 bases remained unmatched. There are 13 residues in the CDR3. Looked up from germline, CDR1 is GTSNPN and CDR2 is SVGIG (reference sequence). The CDR3 bases are TGTGCCGGGGGACAGGGCTATAATTCACCCCTCCACTTT. Its protein product is CAGGQGYNSPLHF.

This clone was seen once. The chain has TRBV7-2 and TRBJ2-7, with D maybe TRBD1 (6 bases). With 1 base removed from V and 0 bases from J, the gap between germline ends came to 7 bases. Germline V lookup: CDR1 SGHTA, CDR2 FQGNSA. The CDR3 runs 14 residues. The chain's CDR3 is CASSLVGGSYEQYF. The CDR3 DNA reads TGTGCCAGCAGCTTAGTAGGGGGCTCCTACGAGCAGTACTTC.